This T cell receptor (beta chain) was captured in a study of blood T cells in healthy people across ages. Sample-barcoded 5' priming and a J-beta primer mix drove a second PCR of roughly 7 to 11 cycles. One entry per CDR3 protein, called by TCRdb with MiXCR from the 5' RACE reads. The table includes around 1.5 million distinct CDR3 sequences, approximately 42% detected once. CDR3 length equals 17 residues. The germline gives CDR1 MNHEY, CDR2 SMNVEV (reference sequence). Sample: blood. This receptor was obtained from a woman between 18 and 30 years old in good health. This chain connects TRBV27 to TRBJ2-1; 8 bases map to TRBD2. The end of the DNA aligns better with TRBJ2-7, so the J call may be wrong. The CDR3 here is CASSFASGGSTLGEQYF. The CDR3 DNA is TGTGCCAGCAGTTTTGCCAGCGGGGGCTCAACGTTGGGGGAGCAGTACTTC.